Following are 18 T cell receptor beta chains from one sample sequenced in a study of T cell repertoires in cytomegalovirus infection. TCRdb fed the reads into MiXCR, producing one record per CDR3 protein. The sample contains a few hundred thousand distinct CDR3 sequences, roughly 9.1% of which appear only once. The sequencing sample was made of PBMCs. The receptor source for this set is a human donor in good health (CMV status not recorded). Some clones in this sample may be carry-over from other donors' samples.

This clonotype was seen many times. The CDR3 loop reads CAISDGGNRWYQPQHF. CDR3 sequence (DNA): TGTGCCATCAGTGACGGGGGCAACCGGTGGTATCAGCCCCAGCATTTT. The rearrangement joins TRBV10-3 to TRBJ1-5; maybe TRBD1 (6 bases). This CDR3 has 16 amino acids. Germline CDR1 ENHRY, CDR2 SYGVKD. Trimming shortened V by 3 bases and J by 5 bases, and 17 bases separated the two germline ends.

This clonotype was counted many times. This CDR3 is CASSQGSWDEQYF. In nucleotides, the CDR3 is TGCGCCAGCAGCCAAGGCAGTTGGGACGAGCAGTACTTC. The chain carries TRBV4-3 and TRBJ2-7; D not certain. V was cut by 1 base and J by 5 bases, with 9 bases left in between. The CDR3 extends over 13 amino acids. Germline CDR1 and CDR2: LGHNA and YSLEER.

This clonotype came up a few times. This chain uses TRBV20-1 with TRBJ2-7; 14 bases are a match to TRBD2. The CDR3 length is 15 residues. After removal of 3 bases from V and 3 bases from J, the junction contained 4 bases not matched to a gene. From germline, CDR1 is DFQATT and CDR2 SNEGSKA (reference sequence). The CDR3 nucleotides read TGCAGTGCTAGCGGGACTAGCGGGAGAAACTACGAGCAGTACTTC. Amino acid sequence: CSASGTSGRNYEQYF.

This clonotype was counted only a few times. The chain carries TRBV6-2 or TRBV6-3 and TRBJ2-5; D possibly corresponds to TRBD1 (6 bases). V lost 2 bases and J 4 bases, leaving 11 bases between the germline ends. CDR1 and CDR2 from the germline V gene are MNHEY and SVGEGT. The CDR3 has 14 amino acids. This CDR3 is CASSYEGGRETQYF. The CDR3 DNA is TGTGCCAGCAGTTACGAAGGGGGACGAGAGACCCAGTACTTC.

This clonotype has a count of ten or more. This chain uses TRBV19 with TRBJ2-7; unclear D gene. Trimming left V 3 bases short and J 1 base short, with 7 bases between. The germline CDR1 and CDR2 sequences are LNHDA and SQIVND (reference sequence). CDR3 length: 13 residues. The CDR3 DNA sequence: TGTGCCAGTAGTATCGGGTTTTCCTACGAGCAGTACTTC. As protein: CASSIGFSYEQYF.

The gene calls are TRBV5-1 and TRBJ1-6; D may be TRBD1 (5 bases). This CDR3 has 18 residues. Germline loops: CDR1 SGHRS, CDR2 YFSETQ. The V end was cut by 4 bases, the J end by 0 bases, with 17 bases between. Written as DNA, the CDR3 is TGCGCCAGCAGCGGGACGGCAATCTTCCCCTCCTATAATTCACCCCTCCACTTT. It is translated as CASSGTAIFPSYNSPLHF.

This clonotype was seen a handful of times. The chain recombines TRBV12-3 or TRBV12-4 with TRBJ2-7; 8 bases are shared with TRBD1. Losses at the gene ends were 6 bases for V and 0 bases for J; bases not matched to a gene: 4. This CDR3 has 14 residues. CDR3: CASRRTGSSYEQYF. In nucleotides, the CDR3 is TGTGCCAGCAGGAGGACAGGGAGCTCCTACGAGCAGTACTTC.

This clonotype was counted at least ten times. The genes are TRBV7-2 and TRBJ2-5, with 10 bases that match TRBD2. The CDR3 spans 14 residues. The germline V gene encodes CDR1 SGHTA and CDR2 FQGNSA. The V and J ends lost 10 bases and 5 bases, in that order; junction bases with no gene match: 10. CDR3 nucleotide sequence: TGTGCCATTCTAGCGGGAGCCTCGGGGGAGACCCAGTACTTC. The encoded protein is CAILAGASGETQYF.

This clonotype occurred many times. CDR3 nucleotide sequence: TGTGCCAGCAGCAAGGGGGGTTATACGCAGTATTTT. It is translated as CASSKGGYTQYF. This rearrangement joins TRBV11-3 to TRBJ2-3; either TRBD1 or TRBD2 may supply D (6 bases each). The CDR3 length is 12 residues. The V end lost 5 bases, the J end lost 7 bases, and 10 bases lay between the germline ends. Germline CDR1 is SGHNT and CDR2 is YENEEA.

At least ten counts were recorded for this clonotype. The V and J genes are TRBV28 and TRBJ1-5, with TRBD1 as a possible D gene (6 bases). CDR1 and CDR2 (germline): MDHEN, SYDVKM. The CDR3 totals 14 residues. Deletions cut 8 bases from V and 5 bases from J, with 16 bases between. DNA for the CDR3: TGTGCCAGCGCCGGACAGTTCAACTATCAGCCCCAGCATTTT. It encodes CASAGQFNYQPQHF.

V and J are TRBV7-2 and TRBJ1-1; D is possibly TRBD1 (5 bases). This CDR3 has 14 amino acids. Trimming removed 5 bases at V and 4 bases at J, with 14 bases between. CDR1 is SGHTA and CDR2 is FQGNSA in the germline V gene. The CDR3 nucleotides are TGTGCCAGCAGCAACCAGGGATGGAGCACTGAAGCTTTCTTT. It encodes CASSNQGWSTEAFF.

The V call is TRBV19, the J call TRBJ1-5; D not certain. V lost 4 bases and J lost 2, with 15 bases in between. Germline values: CDR1 LNHDA, CDR2 SQIVND (reference sequence). CDR3 length equals 16 residues. The CDR3 is CASSKQQAAGNQPQHF. DNA for the CDR3: TGTGCCAGTAGTAAACAGCAGGCCGCCGGCAATCAGCCCCAGCATTTT.

This clonotype was counted at least ten times. The chain is built from TRBV7-8 and TRBJ1-6; a possible D gene is TRBD1 (6 bases). The CDR3 is 16 residues long. V lost 5 bases and J 8 bases, leaving 19 bases between the germline ends. CDR1 and CDR2 (germline): SGHVS, FQNEAQ. The CDR3 sequence is CASSLGGQGRDSPLHF. The CDR3 bases are TGTGCCAGCAGCCTAGGGGGGCAGGGGCGGGATTCACCCCTCCACTTT.

The chain employs TRBV12-3 or TRBV12-4 and TRBJ2-7, with TRBD2 as a possible D gene (6 bases). There are 13 residues in the CDR3. V lost 6 bases and J lost 3, with 12 bases in between. The CDR3 region is CASSRETLYEQYF. CDR3 DNA: TGTGCCAGCAGCCGGGAGACGCTCTACGAGCAGTACTTC.

The V gene is TRBV10-2, the J gene TRBJ2-5, with 7 bases that match TRBD1. Germline V gene lookup returns CDR1 WSHSY and CDR2 SAAADI. The CDR3 is 15 residues long. V dropped 3 bases and J dropped 1; count of bases not matched to a gene: 5. CDR3 nucleotide sequence: TGCGCCAGCAGTGAATCCGACAGGGCCCAAGAGACCCAGTACTTC. Protein sequence: CASSESDRAQETQYF.

This clonotype came up many times. V is TRBV6-1 and J is TRBJ2-7; 9 nucleotides align to TRBD2. This CDR3 has 14 residues. Looked up from germline, CDR1 is MNHNS and CDR2 is SASEGT. Germline trimming cut 6 bases from V and 4 bases from J; bases unmatched to any gene: 7. CDR3 sequence (DNA): TGTGCCAGCAGACGACTAGCGGAACCTTACGAGCAGTACTTC. Encoded protein: CASRRLAEPYEQYF.

The chain uses TRBV7-2 and TRBJ1-5, with 7 bases aligning to TRBD1. V lost 3 bases and J lost 6; bases outside the gene matches: 5. The CDR3 runs to 14 residues. CDR1 is SGHTA and CDR2 is FQGNSA in the germline V gene. This CDR3 is CASSFLAGGQPQHF. The CDR3 DNA sequence: TGTGCCAGCAGCTTTTTGGCAGGGGGTCAGCCCCAGCATTTT.

A few counts support this clonotype. The CDR3 here is CASSMARGRQETQYF. For the CDR3, the DNA is TGTGCCAGTAGTATGGCAAGGGGGCGCCAAGAGACCCAGTACTTC. The gene calls are TRBV19 and TRBJ2-5; 7 nucleotides match TRBD1. Germline CDR1 LNHDA, CDR2 SQIVND (reference sequence). The trim removed 3 bases at V and 1 base at J, leaving 5 bases unmatched. This CDR3 contains 15 residues. The full variable domain, in which reference TRBV19 and TRBJ2-5 provide the parts outside the CDR3, is DGGITQSPKYLFRKEGQNVTLSCEQNLNHDAMYWYRQDPGQGLRLIYYSQIVNDFQKGDIAEGYSVSREKKESFPLTVTSAQKNPTAFYLCASSMARGRQETQYFGPGTRLLVL.